The following is a T cell receptor beta chain sequence with its context. Its specificity is not known. The source of the sample is a study of T cells after posttransplantation cyclophosphamide. CDR3 size: 12 residues. Germline V CDR1 and CDR2: PRHDT, FYEKMQ (reference sequence). Trimming cost V 5 bases and J 2 bases, with 7 bases left between them. Sequenced by immunoSEQ multiplex PCR; TCRdb stores in-frame clones only, minus some. The data contain more than 4,000 clones, approximately 80% of them singletons. The study's findings and limits: TRB clonality was highly associated with recipient CMV seropositivity and reactivation. Tissue-infiltrating T cells from skin or gut overlapped little with blood T cells. Later blood repertoires were often dominated by clones from the donor CD8+ memory compartment.

Busulfan-fludarabine conditioning, marrow transplant, and cyclophosphamide on days +3 and +4 were administered. This TCR was sampled from a male patient between 45 and 59 years old who received an allogeneic stem cell transplant from a related donor and was CMV-positive. The T cells may come from the graft donor. The chain is built from TRBV13 and TRBJ2-7; D uncertain. The sample here was PBMCs, taken after allogeneic stem cell transplant with posttransplant cyclophosphamide. As DNA, the CDR3 is TGTGCCAGCAGCATCTTTACCTACGAGCAGTACTTC. This codes for CASSIFTYEQYF.